The 6 T cell receptor beta chains below all came from one sample that was sequenced in a study of T-cell memory formation after mild COVID-19 (dated by TCRdb to the early 2020s). Receptors were amplified or captured by 5' RACE. The sequencer was an Illumina NovaSeq 6000. TCRdb itself trimmed the public reads at Q25 with fastp, ran MiXCR and retained productive beta chains. A single entry per CDR3 protein holds the most common genes and DNA from its merged rows. The sample table contains over 400,000 distinct CDR3 sequences; only one count was recorded for about 25% of them. The ten largest clones capture 10% to 15% of the sample. Sequenced: PBMCs or a T cell subset sorted from them (not recorded which). Every receptor here comes from an adult woman who had mild COVID-19 (a few samples of this study predate the infection). The sample titles of this study are shuffled in the database, so cell type and time point are left out; the donor was told from shared clones.

The chain has TRBV18 and TRBJ2-7; 8 positions agree with TRBD1. Per the germline V gene, CDR1 is KGHSH and CDR2 is LQKENI. The CDR3 spans 14 residues. After removal of 2 bases from V and 6 bases from J, the junction contained 6 bases not matched to a gene. The CDR3 is CASSPTTGVVEQYF. DNA of the CDR3: TGTGCCAGCTCACCAACGACAGGGGTTGTCGAGCAGTACTTC.

This clonotype was counted ten times or more. The chain has TRBV5-6 and TRBJ2-7, with a weak D call TRBD2 (6 bases). With 4 bases removed from V and 3 bases from J, the gap between germline ends came to 11 bases. CDR3 length equals 13 residues. Germline lookup yields CDR1 SGHDT and CDR2 YYEEEE. The CDR3 nucleotides are TGTGCCAGCAGCCGCGGGGTAAACTACGAGCAGTACTTC. The encoded protein is CASSRGVNYEQYF.

The V and J genes are TRBV11-3 and TRBJ2-7; 7 bases map to TRBD1. The CDR3 contains 14 residues. With 5 bases clipped from V and 0 bases from J, the junction kept 4 bases outside the gene matches. CDR1 and CDR2 (germline): SGHNT, YENEEA. CDR3 nucleotide sequence: TGTGCCAGCAGCCACCGGGACAGCTCCTACGAGCAGTACTTC. Translating it yields CASSHRDSSYEQYF.

The genes are TRBV9 and TRBJ2-1; D is ambiguous. Trimming removed 0 bases at V and 7 bases at J, with 8 bases between. CDR1 and CDR2 (germline): SGDLS, YYNGEE. The CDR3 runs 13 residues. CDR3 nucleotides: TGTGCCAGCAGCGTAGAACCCATGAATGAGCAGTTCTTC. It specifies CASSVEPMNEQFF.

This clonotype came up a few times. V gene TRBV2 combines with J gene TRBJ2-7, with 12 bases lining up with TRBD1. After removal of 3 bases from V and 5 bases from J, the junction contained 2 bases not matched to a gene. Germline V CDR1 and CDR2: SNHLY, FYNNEI. The CDR3 is 14 amino acids. The CDR3 reads CASSDGTGGDEQYF. The CDR3 nucleotides are TGTGCCAGCAGTGATGGGACAGGGGGCGACGAGCAGTACTTC.

In this sample, this clonotype turned up a few times. J is TRBJ2-6 and V is TRBV5-1; perhaps TRBD2 as D (6 bases). Germline V gene sequence: CDR1 SGHRS, CDR2 YFSETQ. V dropped 0 bases and J dropped 0 bases, with 13 bases sitting between them. CDR3 length: 18 residues. CDR3: CASSLGPSEGSGANVLTF. The CDR3 DNA is TGCGCCAGCAGCTTGGGGCCTTCGGAGGGCTCTGGGGCCAACGTCCTGACTTTC.